A selection of T cell receptor beta chains follows, all from one sample in a study of cytomegalovirus exposure and HLA in healthy donors. Profiling relied on immunoSEQ multiplex PCR, and the TCRdb table lists in-frame clones only, not all of them. The table for this sample gives 35,000 to 45,000 clones. Sequencing was performed on PBMCs. Receptors originate from a man in his forties in good health and CMV-seropositive. The CDR3 runs from the conserved cysteine through the conserved F or W. D genes are given only for firm matches.

16	TRBV13	TRBD2	TRBJ2-7	TGTGCCAGCAGCTTAGCCCCGACTAGCGGGAGTCCCGAGCAGTACTTC	CASSLAPTSGSPEQYF
15	TRBV9	.	TRBJ2-3	TGTGCCAGCAGCGTAGACGGGAGTCACACAGATACGCAGTATTTT	CASSVDGSHTDTQYF
13	TRBV7-2	.	TRBJ2-3	TGTGCCAGCCGAAGTGGGGGGACAGATACGCAGTATTTT	CASRSGGTDTQYF
14	TRBV27	TRBD1	TRBJ2-7	TGTGCCAGCAGTAAGGGACAGGACCGCTACGAGCAGTACTTC	CASSKGQDRYEQYF
14	TRBV5-5	.	TRBJ2-2	TGTGCCAGCAGCCCGGACAGCAACACCGGGGAGCTGTTTTTT	CASSPDSNTGELFF
16	TRBV9	TRBD2	TRBJ2-2	TGTGCCAGCAGCGTACTAGCGGGAGGGGGCACCGGGGAGCTGTTTTTT	CASSVLAGGGTGELFF
15	TRBV5-4	.	TRBJ2-2	TGTGCCAGCAGCCGACCTGGACAGAGCACCGGGGAGCTGTTTTTT	CASSRPGQSTGELFF
14	TRBV19	.	TRBJ1-1	TGTGCCAGTAGAGGGGCAGGGTTGGGCACTGAAGCTTTCTTT	CASRGAGLGTEAFF
14	TRBV29-1	TRBD2	TRBJ2-1	TGCAGCGTCCAAGGGGACTATAAGGACAATGAGCAGTTCTTC	CSVQGDYKDNEQFF
12	TRBV5-8	.	TRBJ2-5	TGTGCCTCCCACGGAGTAGGAGAGACCCAGTACTTC	CASHGVGETQYF
15	TRBV29-1	TRBD2	TRBJ2-7	TGCAGCGTTGAAAGGCTAGCGGGGCTCTCCTACGAGCAGTACTTC	CSVERLAGLSYEQYF
14	TRBV19	TRBD1	TRBJ2-3	TGTGCCAGTAGAATGACAGGGACCACAGATACGCAGTATTTT	CASRMTGTTDTQYF
16	TRBV6-5	.	TRBJ2-7	TGTGCCAGCAGTTACTCGAGGGCTACCGGGGCCTACGAGCAGTACTTC	CASSYSRATGAYEQYF
14	TRBV29-1	.	TRBJ1-1	TGCAGCGTTGACCACAGGTTACTGAACACTGAAGCTTTCTTT	CSVDHRLLNTEAFF
14	TRBV30	.	TRBJ2-2	TGTGCCTGCCCCAGGGGCCTTAACACCGGGGAGCTGTTTTTT	CACPRGLNTGELFF
11	TRBV7-2	.	TRBJ2-7	TGTGCCAGCACCCCTCGGGGCGAGCAGTACTTC	CASTPRGEQYF
18	TRBV10-2	.	TRBJ1-4	TGCGCCAGCAGTGAGTCTTTGGTTTTGGGCAGACATAATGAAAAACTGTTTTTT	CASSESLVLGRHNEKLFF
12	TRBV30	.	TRBJ1-2	TGTGCCTGCCAAGGAGCTAACTATGGCTACACCTTC	CACQGANYGYTF
15	TRBV7-9	TRBD1	TRBJ1-2	TGTGCCAGCAGCTTGGGACAGGGAGTCGCTTATGGCTACACCTTC	CASSLGQGVAYGYTF
15	TRBV7-2	.	TRBJ1-1	TGTGCCAGCAGCTTAAGGATACAGCCGAACACTGAAGCTTTCTTT	CASSLRIQPNTEAFF
15	TRBV5-1	.	TRBJ2-7	TGCGCCAGCACCAGTGACTACGGTGTCTCCTACGAGCAGTACTTC	CASTSDYGVSYEQYF
16	TRBV28	TRBD2	TRBJ2-1	TGTGCCAGCAGTCCACCCGGGACTAGCGACTACAATGAGCAGTTCTTC	CASSPPGTSDYNEQFF
15	TRBV9	TRBD2	TRBJ2-1	TGTGCCAGCAGCGCGCCTAGGGGACTAGGGACTGAGCAGTTCTTC	CASSAPRGLGTEQFF
13	TRBV9	.	TRBJ2-3	TGTGCCAGCAGCGTTCATCGAGGAGATACGCAGTATTTT	CASSVHRGDTQYF
19	TRBV11-2	TRBD2	TRBJ2-3	TGTGCCAGCAGCTTAGTAGGTCAGGGCGGGAGGGCCCTCCCCGATACGCAGTATTTT	CASSLVGQGGRALPDTQYF
13	TRBV30	.	TRBJ1-5	TGTGCCTGGAGGGGGCAGGGTAATCAGCCCCAGCATTTT	CAWRGQGNQPQHF
11	TRBV5-1	.	TRBJ2-5	TGCGCCAGCGGCCCAGAAGAGACCCAGTACTTC	CASGPEETQYF
15	TRBV6-5	TRBD2	TRBJ2-7	TGTGCCAGCAGTTACTCGGCGGGAGGCCGACACGAGCAGTACTTC	CASSYSAGGRHEQYF
15	TRBV5-1	.	TRBJ2-5	TGCGCCAGCAGCTTGGGGCAGGGTGATAGTGAGACCCAGTACTTC	CASSLGQGDSETQYF
16	TRBV18	.	TRBJ2-3	TGTGCCAGCTCACCTAGTTTAGCGGATAGCACAGATACGCAGTATTTT	CASSPSLADSTDTQYF
14	TRBV7-6	TRBD2	TRBJ2-3	TGTGCCAGCGGCTCCGGGGGGTCCACAGATACGCAGTATTTT	CASGSGGSTDTQYF
13	TRBV27	TRBD2	TRBJ2-5	TGTGCCAGCAATGCGGGAGCTACGAGGGAGCAGTACTTC	CASNAGATREQYF
15	TRBV6-1	.	TRBJ2-5	TGTGCCAGCAGTAGGCAGGGGGGAAGCGGGGAGACCCAGTACTTC	CASSRQGGSGETQYF
12	TRBV7-9	.	TRBJ2-5	TGTGCCAGCAGCCACAGGACAGAGACCCAGTACTTC	CASSHRTETQYF
15	TRBV6-1	.	TRBJ1-5	TGTGCCAGCAGTCCTGCGGGACGAAGCAATCAGCCCCAGCATTTT	CASSPAGRSNQPQHF
12	TRBV30	.	TRBJ1-2	TGTGCCTGGAGTCCCCAGGGTATGAGCTACACCTTC	CAWSPQGMSYTF
12	TRBV28	.	TRBJ1-4	TGTGCCAGCAGTTTCGGGGGGGAAAAACTGTTTTTT	CASSFGGEKLFF
15	TRBV4-1	TRBD1	TRBJ1-4	TGCGCCAGCACGGCAGGGGGTTTTCCTAATGAAAAACTGTTTTTT	CASTAGGFPNEKLFF
14	TRBV11-2	.	TRBJ2-3	TGTGCCAGCAGCGCGACGTGGACGGGGGATACGCAGTATTTT	CASSATWTGDTQYF
16	TRBV19	TRBD1	TRBJ1-1	TGTGCCAGTAGTACTCCACCGACAGGGGTACGAACTGAAGCTTTCTTT	CASSTPPTGVRTEAFF
16	TRBV4-2	TRBD1	TRBJ1-1	TGTGCCAGCAGCCAGACACACAGGGGAGTCAACACTGAAGCTTTCTTT	CASSQTHRGVNTEAFF
15	TRBV6-5	.	TRBJ2-1	TGTGCCAGCAGCCCGGGGTTAGCGGTCTACAATGAGCAGTTCTTC	CASSPGLAVYNEQFF